Sequencing of this T cell receptor (beta chain) was carried out in a study of shared clonotypes between healthy human individuals. CDR3 length: 17 amino acids. V lost 3 bases, J lost 4 bases, and 21 bases lay in between. In germline, CDR1 is MNHNS, CDR2 SASEGT. TCRdb's copy holds only in-frame clones and misses some; the assay was immunoSEQ multiplex PCR. The sample holds around 100,000 clones, about 72% seen once. The sequencing input was memory CD8+ T cells sorted from blood. The subset was: CD45RO+ cells pooled with CCR7-negative TemRA cells. The genes are TRBV6-1 and TRBJ1-1; possibly TRBD1 for D (5 bases). This TCR was sampled from a woman aged 25-40 years in good health. CDR3 sequence reads: CASSDEPRGFAGTEAFF. CDR3 bases: TGTGCCAGCAGTGACGAACCAAGGGGTTTCGCGGGCACTGAAGCTTTCTTT.